Listed below are T cell receptor beta chains from one sample, sequenced in a study of blood T cell repertoires in COVID-19. Repertoires were generated with immunoSEQ multiplex PCR, while TCRdb's copy carries only in-frame clones and drops some. The sample carries roughly 260,000 clones, more than 70% recorded once. The sample consisted of peripheral blood. The receptor set was obtained from a woman aged 40-49 years who had recovered from COVID-19. CDR3s include the opening cysteine and the closing phenylalanine or tryptophan. The order of the fields is D gene, V gene, J gene, clone size, CDR3 DNA, CDR3 protein. D genes are given only for firm matches. Clone size is stated in some rows and not others, as once, few, many or a class when expanded.

d_gene: TRBD1
v_gene: TRBV7-2
j_gene: TRBJ2-1
abundance: .
CDR3nt: TGTGCCAGCAGCTTAGGCGGCACAGGGGTCCACAATGAGCAGTTCTTC
CDR3aa: CASSLGGTGVHNEQFF

d_gene: TRBD1
v_gene: TRBV11-2
j_gene: TRBJ2-3
abundance: .
CDR3nt: TGTGCCAGCAGCTTAGATGGGCCAGGGACAGGGGGCATCGGTACGCAGTATTTT
CDR3aa: CASSLDGPGTGGIGTQYF

d_gene: TRBD2
v_gene: TRBV4-2
j_gene: TRBJ2-7
abundance: many
CDR3nt: TGTGCCAGCAGCCAAGATAACGTAGCGGGAGGAGGCGAGCAGTACTTC
CDR3aa: CASSQDNVAGGGEQYF

d_gene: TRBD1
v_gene: TRBV19
j_gene: TRBJ1-1
abundance: .
CDR3nt: TGTGCCAGTAGATTGAGGGGGCAGGGCACTGAAGCTTTCTTT
CDR3aa: CASRLRGQGTEAFF

d_gene: TRBD2
v_gene: TRBV7-2
j_gene: TRBJ2-7
abundance: .
CDR3nt: TGTGCCAGCAGCCCCCGCGGTAGCGGGAGCTACGAGCAGTACTTC
CDR3aa: CASSPRGSGSYEQYF

d_gene: .
v_gene: TRBV5-1
j_gene: TRBJ2-3
abundance: .
CDR3nt: TGCGCCAGCAGCGCAACTAGCACGAGCAACGCAGATACGCAGTATTTT
CDR3aa: CASSATSTSNADTQYF

d_gene: .
v_gene: TRBV7-8
j_gene: TRBJ2-7
abundance: .
CDR3nt: TGTGCCAGCAGCCTAGGGGTAGCGGCCTACGAGCAGTACTTC
CDR3aa: CASSLGVAAYEQYF

d_gene: TRBD2
v_gene: TRBV28
j_gene: TRBJ2-6
abundance: .
CDR3nt: TGTGCCAGCAGTTCTCGGGGAGGGCGAAACTCTGGGGCCAACGTCCTGACTTTC
CDR3aa: CASSSRGGRNSGANVLTF

d_gene: .
v_gene: TRBV28
j_gene: TRBJ2-1
abundance: .
CDR3nt: TGTGCCAGCAGTTTTCCCACAGGGAGGGACAATGAGCAGTTCTTC
CDR3aa: CASSFPTGRDNEQFF

d_gene: .
v_gene: TRBV5-6
j_gene: TRBJ2-7
abundance: .
CDR3nt: TGTGCCAGCAGCAAACCACAGGGTTCCTCCTACGAGCAGTACTTC
CDR3aa: CASSKPQGSSYEQYF

d_gene: TRBD2
v_gene: TRBV6-1
j_gene: TRBJ2-1
abundance: .
CDR3nt: TGTGCCAGCAGTGAATGGGCTAGCGGGAACAATGAGCAGTTCTTC
CDR3aa: CASSEWASGNNEQFF

d_gene: .
v_gene: TRBV11-2
j_gene: TRBJ2-7
abundance: .
CDR3nt: TGTGCCAGCAGCTTAGATCTCTACGAGCAGTACTTC
CDR3aa: CASSLDLYEQYF

d_gene: TRBD2
v_gene: TRBV15
j_gene: TRBJ2-1
abundance: .
CDR3nt: TGTGCCACCAGCGGCTCGACTAGCGGTTACAATGAGCAGTTCTTC
CDR3aa: CATSGSTSGYNEQFF

d_gene: .
v_gene: TRBV7-2
j_gene: TRBJ2-1
abundance: .
CDR3nt: TGTGCCAGCAGCTTAGGTTCGGGGAGCTCCTACAATGAGCAGTTCTTC
CDR3aa: CASSLGSGSSYNEQFF

d_gene: .
v_gene: TRBV7-2
j_gene: TRBJ2-1
abundance: .
CDR3nt: TGTGCCAGCAGCGGCCAGATGTACAATGAGCAGTTCTTC
CDR3aa: CASSGQMYNEQFF

d_gene: .
v_gene: TRBV5-6
j_gene: TRBJ2-1
abundance: .
CDR3nt: TGTGCCAGCAGCTTCCGCAGGGTCGGCAATGAGCAGTTCTTC
CDR3aa: CASSFRRVGNEQFF

d_gene: TRBD1
v_gene: TRBV2
j_gene: TRBJ2-2
abundance: .
CDR3nt: TGTGCCAGCAAGAGACAGGGGGCTCGGACCGGGGAGCTGTTTTTT
CDR3aa: CASKRQGARTGELFF

d_gene: TRBD2
v_gene: TRBV5-4
j_gene: TRBJ2-1
abundance: .
CDR3nt: TGTGCCAGCAGCTTGACTAGCGGGGGATACAATGAGCAGTTCTTC
CDR3aa: CASSLTSGGYNEQFF

d_gene: TRBD2
v_gene: TRBV9
j_gene: TRBJ2-3
abundance: once
CDR3nt: TGTGCCAGCAGCGTTCGACTAGCGGGGGGCACAGATACGCAGTATTTT
CDR3aa: CASSVRLAGGTDTQYF

d_gene: .
v_gene: TRBV20-1
j_gene: TRBJ1-2
abundance: once
CDR3nt: TGCAGTGCTAGTGCAGGGGTTGGATATGGCTACACCTTC
CDR3aa: CSASAGVGYGYTF

d_gene: TRBD1
v_gene: TRBV3-1/TRBV3-2
j_gene: TRBJ1-6
abundance: .
CDR3nt: TGTGCCAGCAGGGGACAGACCTTGCCCCTCCACTTT
CDR3aa: CASRGQTLPLHF

d_gene: TRBD2
v_gene: TRBV7-3
j_gene: TRBJ2-5
abundance: .
CDR3nt: TGTGCCAGCAGCTTTAGCGGGAGGGAAGAGACCCAGTACTTC
CDR3aa: CASSFSGREETQYF

d_gene: TRBD1
v_gene: TRBV11-2
j_gene: TRBJ2-1
abundance: .
CDR3nt: TGTGCCAGCAGCTTAGCGGGACAGATCTACAATGAGCAGTTCTTC
CDR3aa: CASSLAGQIYNEQFF

d_gene: .
v_gene: TRBV5-8
j_gene: TRBJ2-5
abundance: .
CDR3nt: TGTGCCAGCAGCTTGATATCATTGTCAGTTGGAGAGACCCAGTACTTC
CDR3aa: CASSLISLSVGETQYF

d_gene: TRBD1
v_gene: TRBV12-5
j_gene: TRBJ1-5
abundance: .
CDR3nt: TGTGCTAGTGGTTCTAACCCGAAACAGGGGTCGGTAAGTCAGCCCCAGCATTTT
CDR3aa: CASGSNPKQGSVSQPQHF

d_gene: .
v_gene: TRBV7-2
j_gene: TRBJ2-3
abundance: .
CDR3nt: TGTGCCAGCAGCTCCCGGGACTCCCGCCGGGGAGATACGCAGTATTTT
CDR3aa: CASSSRDSRRGDTQYF

d_gene: TRBD1
v_gene: TRBV10-3
j_gene: TRBJ1-1
abundance: .
CDR3nt: TGTGCCATCAGTGAGGCCGACAGGGGAGGGACTGAAGCTTTCTTT
CDR3aa: CAISEADRGGTEAFF

d_gene: TRBD2
v_gene: TRBV29-1
j_gene: TRBJ2-1
abundance: .
CDR3nt: TGCAGCGTAGGTCCACGGGAGGGCTCCTACAATGAGCAGTTCTTC
CDR3aa: CSVGPREGSYNEQFF

d_gene: TRBD1
v_gene: TRBV4-2
j_gene: TRBJ1-6
abundance: .
CDR3nt: TGTGCCAGCAGCCAAGATAGAGAGACAGGGGATAATTCACCCCTCCACTTT
CDR3aa: CASSQDRETGDNSPLHF

d_gene: .
v_gene: TRBV19
j_gene: TRBJ1-6
abundance: .
CDR3nt: TGTGCCAGCTCGCGGGAGCTCGGGTCACCCCTCCACTTT
CDR3aa: CASSRELGSPLHF